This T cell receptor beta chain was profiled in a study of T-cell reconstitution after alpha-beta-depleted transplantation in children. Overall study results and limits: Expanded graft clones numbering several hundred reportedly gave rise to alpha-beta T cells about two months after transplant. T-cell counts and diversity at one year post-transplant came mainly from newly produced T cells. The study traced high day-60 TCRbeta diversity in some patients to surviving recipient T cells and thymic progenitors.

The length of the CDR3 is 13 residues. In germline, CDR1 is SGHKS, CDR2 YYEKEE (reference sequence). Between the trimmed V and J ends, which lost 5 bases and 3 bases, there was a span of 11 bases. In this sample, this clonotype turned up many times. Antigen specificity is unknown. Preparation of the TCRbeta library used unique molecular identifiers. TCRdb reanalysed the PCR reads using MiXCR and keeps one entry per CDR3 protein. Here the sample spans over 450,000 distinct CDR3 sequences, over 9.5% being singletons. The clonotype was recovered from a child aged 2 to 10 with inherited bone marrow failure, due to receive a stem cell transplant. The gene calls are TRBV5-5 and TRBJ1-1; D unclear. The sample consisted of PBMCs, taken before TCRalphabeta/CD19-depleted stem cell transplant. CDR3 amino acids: CASRTSRDTEAFF. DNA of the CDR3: TGTGCCAGCAGAACTTCTAGGGACACTGAAGCTTTCTTT.